The clone carrying this TCR beta chain was detected a few times. V dropped 6 bases and J dropped 3; count of bases not matched to a gene: 4. This CDR3 region has 13 residues. Looked up from germline, CDR1 is DFQATT and CDR2 is SNEGSKA (reference sequence). This entry is derived from a study of blood T cells in healthy people across ages. Primed by a sample-barcoded 5' primer and a J-beta primer mix, a second PCR proceeded for about 6 to 11 cycles. MiXCR, run by TCRdb on the 5' RACE reads, gives a single entry per CDR3 protein. The sample shows around 1,900,000 distinct CDR3 sequences, 30% to 40% of them seen only once.

The clonotype was recovered from a human donor in good health. The sequenced material came from blood. This chain joins TRBV20-1 and TRBJ1-5; TRBD1 aligns across 8 bases. CDR3 loop: CSAFRGPNQPQHF. DNA of the CDR3: TGCAGTGCCTTCAGGGGGCCCAATCAGCCCCAGCATTTT.